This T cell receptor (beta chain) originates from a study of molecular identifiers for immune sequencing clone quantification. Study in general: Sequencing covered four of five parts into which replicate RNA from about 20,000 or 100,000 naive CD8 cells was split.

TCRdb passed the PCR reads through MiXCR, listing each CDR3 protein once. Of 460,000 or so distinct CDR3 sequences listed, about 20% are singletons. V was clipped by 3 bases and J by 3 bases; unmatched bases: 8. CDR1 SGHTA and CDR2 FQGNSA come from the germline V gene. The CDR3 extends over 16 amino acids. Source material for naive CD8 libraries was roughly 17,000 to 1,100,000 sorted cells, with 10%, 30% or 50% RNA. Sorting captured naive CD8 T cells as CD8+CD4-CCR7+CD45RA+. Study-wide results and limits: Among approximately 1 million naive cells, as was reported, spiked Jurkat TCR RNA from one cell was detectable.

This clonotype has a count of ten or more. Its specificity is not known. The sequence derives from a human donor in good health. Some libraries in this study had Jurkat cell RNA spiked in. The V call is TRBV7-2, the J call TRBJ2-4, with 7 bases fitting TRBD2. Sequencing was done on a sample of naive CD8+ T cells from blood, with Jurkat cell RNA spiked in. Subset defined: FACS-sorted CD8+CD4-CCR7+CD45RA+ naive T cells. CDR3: CASSLVGGGFKNIQYF. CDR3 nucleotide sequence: TGTGCCAGCAGCTTGGTTGGCGGGGGATTCAAAAACATTCAGTACTTC.